Following are 5 T cell receptor beta chains from one sample sequenced in a study of early T cells in non-severe SARS-CoV-2 infection (dated by TCRdb to the early 2020s). The library was made by 5' RACE. The sample was run on a NextSeq 500. TCRdb cleaned the public reads at Q25 with fastp, built clones with MiXCR and kept in-frame beta chains. Here each entry gathers all rows of one CDR3 protein and keeps the most common genes and DNA. This sample gives about 58,000 distinct CDR3 sequences in total; 10% to 15% of them show up just once. The top ten constitute 8% to 10% of the sample. Source material: whole blood. The receptors were gathered from an adult who was a healthcare worker with PCR-confirmed SARS-CoV-2 infection or an uninfected control (not recorded which).

This clonotype was detected a few times. This chain's CDR3 is CSVEDGGSYEQYF. The CDR3 DNA is TGCAGCGTTGAAGACGGGGGTTCCTACGAGCAGTACTTC. This sequence joins TRBV29-1 and TRBJ2-7, with a possible D match to TRBD2 (6 bases). Trimming took 0 bases from V and 1 from J, leaving 7 bases between them. CDR1 is SQVTM, CDR2 ANQGSEA, per germline. The CDR3 contains 13 residues.

At least ten counts were recorded for this clonotype. The gene calls are TRBV4-3 and TRBJ2-6, with TRBD1 as a possible D gene (7 bases). CDR1 is LGHNA, CDR2 YSLEER, per germline. The ends were cut back, 4 bases at V and 4 bases at J, with 17 bases in the middle. This CDR3 region has 17 residues. The CDR3 DNA follows: TGCGCCAGCAGCCTTTTCTCCAGGGGGGCCGGGGCCAACGTCCTGACTTTC. It translates to CASSLFSRGAGANVLTF.

The chain links TRBV5-1 to TRBJ2-7; tentative D call: TRBD2 (6 bases). There are 14 residues in the CDR3. V dropped 0 bases and J dropped 2 bases, with 9 bases sitting between them. Germline CDR1 SGHRS, CDR2 YFSETQ. CDR3 sequence reads: CASSLAAGTYEQYF. In nucleotides, the CDR3 is TGCGCCAGCAGCTTGGCCGCGGGAACCTACGAGCAGTACTTC.

This chain uses TRBV4-3 with TRBJ2-3; 7 bases map to TRBD2. Unmatched junction bases numbered 5, after V lost 4 bases and J lost 1 base. Germline V CDR1 and CDR2: LGHNA, YSLEER. The CDR3 is 15 amino acids. As DNA, the CDR3 is TGCGCCAGCAGCCGATCACTAGCGCGCACAGATACGCAGTATTTT. Its protein is CASSRSLARTDTQYF.

The chain couples TRBV2 to TRBJ1-6; 7 positions agree with TRBD1. CDR1 is SNHLY and CDR2 is FYNNEI in the germline V gene. J gave up 7 bases and V 6 bases, and 6 bases lay outside the gene matches. This CDR3 is built from 14 residues. The CDR3 nucleotides are TGTGCCAGCAGGGCCGGGACAGTGAATTCACCCCTCCACTTT. Its translation is CASRAGTVNSPLHF.